This T cell receptor beta chain was sequenced in a study of CD8+ T cells in alopecia areata. Following RNA extraction, reverse transcription yielded cDNA that acted as the sequencing template. The assay was immunoSEQ multiplex PCR, and TCRdb's table has in-frame clones only and misses some. The sample includes over 70,000 clones, around 66% of them seen just once. The treatment here: oral pan-JAK inhibitor, 5-10 mg twice daily. This clone is a singleton in its sample. The CDR3 is 14 amino acids. Deletions cut 7 bases from V and 2 bases from J, with 14 bases between. Germline CDR1 MNHEY, CDR2 SVGAGI. The chain carries TRBV6-5 and TRBJ1-1, with a possible D match to TRBD1 (5 bases). The source material was CD8+ T cells sorted from blood, sampled at week 24, from a patient treated with tofacitinib. The receptor comes from a human donor with alopecia areata. CDR3: CASISRRDNTEAFF. In DNA, the CDR3 is TGTGCCAGCATAAGCCGGCGGGACAACACTGAAGCTTTCTTT.